Sequencing of this TCR beta chain was carried out in a study of spatial heterogeneity in lung cancer. Noted time point: blood at routine non-recurrence follow-up after resection. Whole RNA, isolated from tumor, nontumor lung or frozen PBMC, was sequenced without prior sorting. The V segment lost 6 bases and the J segment 3 bases; nucleotides outside the gene matches: 8. The CDR3 is 14 amino acids. A single record per CDR3 protein comes from TCRdb applying MiXCR to the 5' RACE reads. The data hold roughly 70,000 distinct CDR3 sequences, with 7.5% to 10% observed a single time. This TCR derives from a female donor with early-stage non-small cell lung cancer. The source was PBMCs, collected at follow-up. The chain recombines TRBV12-3 or TRBV12-4 with TRBJ2-7; 7 nucleotides align to TRBD2. The CDR3 loop reads CASRLGSGFYEQYF. In DNA, the CDR3 is TGTGCCAGCAGACTCGGTAGCGGGTTCTACGAGCAGTACTTC.